The 16 T cell receptor beta chains below come from one sample, sequenced in a study of cytomegalovirus exposure and HLA in healthy donors (dated by TCRdb to the late 2010s). Preparation of the library involved the immunoSEQ multiplex PCR assay. The multiplex PCR relied on a mix of 60 forward primers for TCR Vbeta segments and 13 reverse primers for TCR Jbeta segments. Imported from immuneACCESS, the table was reduced by TCRdb to in-frame sequences with V and J called. These copies leave out some clones; in studies compared against another copy, an unresolved V gene accounts for under half, and the cause of the remainder is not known. For this sample there are some 140,000 clones; about 85% appear just once. Of the sample, approximately 2.8% falls within the top ten clones. The sample was PBMCs. These receptor sequences come from a female donor in good health and CMV-seronegative.

The chain recombines TRBV10-3 with TRBJ2-7; no firm D call. The ends were cut back, 7 bases at V and 0 bases at J, with 10 bases in the middle. This CDR3 is built from 13 residues. CDR1 is ENHRY and CDR2 is SYGVKD in the germline V gene. In DNA, the CDR3 is TGTGCCATCAAGTTAGCCCGCTCCTACGAGCAGTACTTC. Translation: CAIKLARSYEQYF.

The V and J genes are TRBV5-4 and TRBJ2-3, with 7 bases fitting TRBD1. This CDR3 is built from 16 residues. CDR1 and CDR2 from the germline V gene are SGHNT and YYREEE (reference sequence). V was clipped by 3 bases and J by 5 bases; unmatched bases: 12. The CDR3, as DNA: TGTGCCAGCAGCTGGACTCGACAGGGTCTAGGAGATACGCAGTATTTT. This sequence encodes CASSWTRQGLGDTQYF.

The chain carries TRBV11-3 and TRBJ2-7, with a possible D match to TRBD1 (6 bases). The CDR3 sequence is 19 residues long. Deletions cut 0 bases from V and 3 bases from J, with 24 bases between. Germline CDR1 SGHNT, CDR2 YENEEA. CDR3 sequence (DNA): TGTGCCAGCAGCTTAGATATATGGGGGCACGGGGAGTCGGACTACGAGCAGTACTTC. Translating gives CASSLDIWGHGESDYEQYF.

The chain links TRBV27 to TRBJ1-1; the D is unclear. From germline, CDR1 is MNHEY and CDR2 SMNVEV (reference sequence). Trimming shortened V by 9 bases and J by 3 bases, and 8 bases separated the two germline ends. This CDR3 comprises 11 residues. This chain's CDR3 is CASYRYTEAFF. The CDR3 DNA reads as TGTGCCAGTTACCGGTACACTGAAGCTTTCTTT.

V and J are TRBV5-6 and TRBJ1-6, with 12 bases aligning to TRBD1. Germline loops: CDR1 SGHDT, CDR2 YYEEEE. The V gene end was trimmed by 5 bases and the J gene end by 10 bases; junction bases not matched to a gene: 7. This CDR3 has 15 residues. The CDR3, as DNA: TGTGCCAGCAGACTCGGGACAGGGGGCTGGTCACCCCTCCACTTT. Residues: CASRLGTGGWSPLHF.

The chain employs TRBV7-2 and TRBJ2-5, with TRBD2 matching over 9 bases. CDR1 and CDR2 (germline): SGHTA, FQGNSA. J gave up 0 bases and V 5 bases, and 7 bases lay outside the gene matches. This CDR3 is built from 16 residues. CDR3 residues: CASSPTRGGYQETQYF. DNA for the CDR3: TGTGCCAGCAGCCCGACGCGGGGGGGGTACCAAGAGACCCAGTACTTC.

The chain couples TRBV9 to TRBJ2-2; D call uncertain. In germline, CDR1 is SGDLS, CDR2 YYNGEE. The CDR3 has 17 residues. Trimming pared 3 bases from V and 1 base from J, leaving 16 bases between. Here the CDR3 DNA reads TGTGCCAGCAGCGCGGGTACGCAGCGTCAGAACACCGGGGAGCTGTTTTTT. Encoded protein: CASSAGTQRQNTGELFF. The whole variable domain, filled in from reference TRBV9 and TRBJ2-2, reads DSGVTQTPKHLITATGQRVTLRCSPRSGDLSVYWYQQSLDQGLQFLIQYYNGEERAKGNILERFSAQQFPDLHSELNLSSLELGDSALYFCASSAGTQRQNTGELFFGEGSRLTVL.

The CDR3 here is CASSKDKGELFF. The DNA of the CDR3 is TGCGCCAGCAGCAAGGACAAGGGGGAGCTGTTTTTT. The chain combines TRBV5-1 with TRBJ2-2; a weak D match, TRBD1 (5 bases). Between the trimmed V and J ends, which lost 4 bases and 8 bases, there was a span of 9 bases. Germline values: CDR1 SGHRS, CDR2 YFSETQ. The CDR3 extends over 12 amino acids. Combining the CDR3 with reference TRBV5-1 and TRBJ2-2 gives the whole variable domain KAGVTQTPRYLIKTRGQQVTLSCSPISGHRSVSWYQQTPGQGLQFLFEYFSETQRNKGNFPGRFSGRQFSNSRSEMNVSTLELGDSALYLCASSKDKGELFFGEGSRLTVL.

The rearrangement links TRBV6-1 to TRBJ1-1, with a possible D match to TRBD1 (5 bases). In germline, CDR1 is MNHNS, CDR2 SASEGT. V shed 8 bases and J shed 6 bases, with 16 bases lying between them. The CDR3 extends over 13 amino acids. In nucleotides, the CDR3 is TGTGCCAGCTCAGGGCCCCCTCGAGCTGAAGCTTTCTTT. This encodes CASSGPPRAEAFF.

This clone was detected only a few times. The CDR3 bases are TGCGCCAGCAGCCCCGGTCAGGGCTGGACTGAAGCTTTCTTT. Translated, it gives CASSPGQGWTEAFF. The chain employs TRBV5-1 and TRBJ1-1; possibly TRBD1 for D (5 bases). Trimming shortened V by 4 bases and J by 5 bases, and 15 bases separated the two germline ends. Per the germline V gene, CDR1 is SGHRS and CDR2 is YFSETQ. The CDR3 has 14 amino acids.

The rearrangement uses TRBV7-9 and TRBJ2-2; tentative D call: TRBD2 (5 bases). Germline values: CDR1 SEHNR, CDR2 FQNEAQ (reference sequence). V lost 4 bases, J lost 3 bases, and 9 bases lay in between. CDR3 length equals 14 residues. DNA for the CDR3: TGTGCCAGCAGCTCCGGACTTCACACCGGGGAGCTGTTTTTT. Protein product: CASSSGLHTGELFF.

This rearrangement joins TRBV5-4 to TRBJ2-3; D is possibly TRBD2 (7 bases). The germline gives CDR1 SGHNT, CDR2 YYREEE (reference sequence). The CDR3 consists of 17 residues. The ends were cut back, 3 bases at V and 2 bases at J, with 19 bases in the middle. The CDR3 bases are TGTGCCAGCAGCTCATCCCTGGGGGGGGCCTTCACAGATACGCAGTATTTT. It is translated as CASSSSLGGAFTDTQYF.

J is TRBJ1-2 and V is TRBV6-5, with D unclear. V was trimmed by 5 bases and J by 3 bases, leaving 13 bases between them. CDR3 length: 14 residues. Germline V lookup: CDR1 MNHEY, CDR2 SVGAGI. This CDR3 reads CASSPTDADYGYTF. CDR3 sequence (DNA): TGTGCCAGCAGTCCCACCGACGCGGACTATGGCTACACCTTC.

This clone was detected once. This rearrangement joins TRBV7-2 to TRBJ1-4; the D is unclear. The CDR3 length is 15 residues. Deletions cut 0 bases from V and 8 bases from J, with 13 bases between. Germline CDR1 and CDR2: SGHTA and FQGNSA. As DNA, the CDR3 is TGTGCCAGCAGCTTAGCGGCCGGGGAACACGAAAAACTGTTTTTT. This encodes CASSLAAGEHEKLFF.

This chain joins TRBV2 and TRBJ1-6, with D maybe TRBD1 (5 bases). Trimming removed 4 bases at V and 0 bases at J, with 7 bases between. CDR1 SNHLY and CDR2 FYNNEI come from the germline V gene. The CDR3 has 15 residues. The CDR3 bases are TGTGCCAGCAGTGGACAGAGCTCCTATAATTCACCCCTCCACTTT. This encodes CASSGQSSYNSPLHF.

CDR3 region: CASRPSGGYNEQFF. The CDR3 region has the DNA TGTGCCAGCAGACCGAGCGGGGGTTACAATGAGCAGTTCTTC. The chain employs TRBV7-2 and TRBJ2-1; 8 bases line up with TRBD2. The junction had 5 bases not matched to a gene; V was cut back by 6 bases and J by 4 bases. The length of the CDR3 is 14 residues. The germline V gene encodes CDR1 SGHTA and CDR2 FQGNSA.